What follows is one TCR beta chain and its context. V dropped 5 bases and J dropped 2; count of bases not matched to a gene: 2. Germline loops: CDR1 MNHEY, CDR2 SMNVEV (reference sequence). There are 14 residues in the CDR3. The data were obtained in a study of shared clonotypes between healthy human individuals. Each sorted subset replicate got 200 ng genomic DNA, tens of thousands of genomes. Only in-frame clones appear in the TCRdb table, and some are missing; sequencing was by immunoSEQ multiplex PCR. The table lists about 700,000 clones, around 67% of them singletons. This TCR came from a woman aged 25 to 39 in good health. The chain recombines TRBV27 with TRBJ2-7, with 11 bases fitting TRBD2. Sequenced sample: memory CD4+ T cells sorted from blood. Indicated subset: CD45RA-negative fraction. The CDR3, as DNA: TGTGCCAGCAGTGAGACTAGCGGGACCTACGAGCAGTACTTC. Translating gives CASSETSGTYEQYF.